Listed below are T cell receptor beta chains from one sample, sequenced in a study of CD8 T cells in Susac syndrome. TCRdb re-called the immunoSEQ multiplex PCR reads through MiXCR, storing one row per CDR3 protein. The sample gives approximately 280,000 distinct CDR3 sequences, approximately 85% of which show up once; about 0.11% is in the top ten. The specimen was CD8+ T cells from PBMCs. The receptors stem from a human donor with multiple sclerosis. Both conserved end residues are part of each CDR3. Fields, in order: J gene, clone size, V gene, D gene, CDR3 protein, CDR3 DNA. A D gene is named only where the DNA matches it firmly. Clone size is shown for a subset of rows, as once, few, many or a class of expanded clone.

TRBJ2-4,NA,TRBV7-9,NA,CASSPLTRAKNIQYF,TGTGCCAGCAGCCCCCTAACTCGGGCCAAAAACATTCAGTACTTC
TRBJ2-1,NA,TRBV7-6,TRBD2,CASSLVGLGREYNEQFF,TGTGCCAGCAGCTTAGTAGGTTTGGGGCGGGAGTACAATGAGCAGTTCTTC
TRBJ2-1,NA,TRBV28,NA,CASSLAGIYNEQFF,TGTGCCAGCAGTTTAGCGGGCATTTACAATGAGCAGTTCTTC
TRBJ2-1,NA,TRBV9,NA,CASSPGPGYNEQFF,TGTGCCAGCAGCCCGGGACCAGGTTACAATGAGCAGTTCTTC
TRBJ2-7,NA,TRBV5-6,NA,CASSQNAHYEQYF,TGTGCCAGCAGCCAGAATGCTCATTACGAGCAGTACTTC
TRBJ2-2,NA,TRBV7-3,TRBD2,CASSPPRGAGVITGELFF,TGTGCCAGCAGCCCCCCCCGCGGGGCGGGAGTTATCACCGGGGAGCTGTTTTTT
TRBJ2-3,NA,TRBV27,NA,CASSRTTDTQYF,TGTGCCAGCAGCCGTACCACAGATACGCAGTATTTT
TRBJ2-7,few,TRBV15,TRBD1,CATSRDSRDRETYEQYF,TGTGCCACCAGCAGAGATTCCCGGGACAGGGAGACCTACGAGCAGTACTTC
TRBJ2-1,NA,TRBV28,TRBD2,CASSKRELRYNEQFF,TGTGCCAGCAGTAAGCGGGAGCTTCGGTACAATGAGCAGTTCTTC
TRBJ2-7,NA,TRBV6-2/TRBV6-3,TRBD2,CASITGTSGRYEQYF,TGTGCCAGCATCACGGGGACTAGCGGGAGGTACGAGCAGTACTTC
TRBJ2-5,NA,TRBV11-2,NA,CASSFGGSETQYF,TGTGCCAGCAGCTTCGGGGGTTCGGAGACCCAGTACTTC
TRBJ2-7,NA,TRBV29-1,TRBD2,CSVVSSGSYEQYF,TGCAGCGTTGTTTCTAGCGGGAGCTACGAGCAGTACTTC
TRBJ2-7,NA,TRBV28,TRBD1,CASSLGTGEYYEQYF,TGTGCCAGCAGTTTGGGGACAGGGGAGTACTACGAGCAGTACTTC
TRBJ2-7,NA,TRBV20-1,NA,CSARTVEEVEQYF,TGCAGTGCTAGGACCGTGGAGGAGGTCGAGCAGTACTTC
TRBJ2-3,few,TRBV6-1,TRBD2,CASSEWLADTDTQYF,TGTGCCAGCAGTGAATGGCTAGCGGACACAGATACGCAGTATTTT
TRBJ2-7,NA,TRBV19,TRBD1,CASRGGQADYEQYF,TGTGCCAGTAGAGGGGGACAGGCCGACTACGAGCAGTACTTC
TRBJ2-1,NA,TRBV18,TRBD2,CASSRGSRLAGGFEQFF,TGTGCCAGCTCACGGGGTTCCAGACTAGCGGGAGGTTTTGAGCAGTTCTTC